This T cell receptor beta chain derives from a study of cytomegalovirus exposure and HLA in healthy donors. Germline CDR1 is WSHSY and CDR2 is SAAADI. This CDR3 is 12 amino acids long. V was clipped by 4 bases and J by 7 bases, with 8 bases between them. Here immunoSEQ multiplex PCR was the method, and the copy in TCRdb shows in-frame clones only, minus some. The sample holds around 300,000 clones; 88% are singletons and the top ten take around 0.88%. The sample holds a few counts of this clone. The sequencing sample was made of PBMCs. This clonotype was obtained from a man under 40 in good health and CMV-seronegative. The chain links TRBV10-2 to TRBJ1-3, with D unresolved. CDR3 coding DNA: TGCGCCAGCAGTGGAACGAGGAACACCATATATTTT. It codes for CASSGTRNTIYF.